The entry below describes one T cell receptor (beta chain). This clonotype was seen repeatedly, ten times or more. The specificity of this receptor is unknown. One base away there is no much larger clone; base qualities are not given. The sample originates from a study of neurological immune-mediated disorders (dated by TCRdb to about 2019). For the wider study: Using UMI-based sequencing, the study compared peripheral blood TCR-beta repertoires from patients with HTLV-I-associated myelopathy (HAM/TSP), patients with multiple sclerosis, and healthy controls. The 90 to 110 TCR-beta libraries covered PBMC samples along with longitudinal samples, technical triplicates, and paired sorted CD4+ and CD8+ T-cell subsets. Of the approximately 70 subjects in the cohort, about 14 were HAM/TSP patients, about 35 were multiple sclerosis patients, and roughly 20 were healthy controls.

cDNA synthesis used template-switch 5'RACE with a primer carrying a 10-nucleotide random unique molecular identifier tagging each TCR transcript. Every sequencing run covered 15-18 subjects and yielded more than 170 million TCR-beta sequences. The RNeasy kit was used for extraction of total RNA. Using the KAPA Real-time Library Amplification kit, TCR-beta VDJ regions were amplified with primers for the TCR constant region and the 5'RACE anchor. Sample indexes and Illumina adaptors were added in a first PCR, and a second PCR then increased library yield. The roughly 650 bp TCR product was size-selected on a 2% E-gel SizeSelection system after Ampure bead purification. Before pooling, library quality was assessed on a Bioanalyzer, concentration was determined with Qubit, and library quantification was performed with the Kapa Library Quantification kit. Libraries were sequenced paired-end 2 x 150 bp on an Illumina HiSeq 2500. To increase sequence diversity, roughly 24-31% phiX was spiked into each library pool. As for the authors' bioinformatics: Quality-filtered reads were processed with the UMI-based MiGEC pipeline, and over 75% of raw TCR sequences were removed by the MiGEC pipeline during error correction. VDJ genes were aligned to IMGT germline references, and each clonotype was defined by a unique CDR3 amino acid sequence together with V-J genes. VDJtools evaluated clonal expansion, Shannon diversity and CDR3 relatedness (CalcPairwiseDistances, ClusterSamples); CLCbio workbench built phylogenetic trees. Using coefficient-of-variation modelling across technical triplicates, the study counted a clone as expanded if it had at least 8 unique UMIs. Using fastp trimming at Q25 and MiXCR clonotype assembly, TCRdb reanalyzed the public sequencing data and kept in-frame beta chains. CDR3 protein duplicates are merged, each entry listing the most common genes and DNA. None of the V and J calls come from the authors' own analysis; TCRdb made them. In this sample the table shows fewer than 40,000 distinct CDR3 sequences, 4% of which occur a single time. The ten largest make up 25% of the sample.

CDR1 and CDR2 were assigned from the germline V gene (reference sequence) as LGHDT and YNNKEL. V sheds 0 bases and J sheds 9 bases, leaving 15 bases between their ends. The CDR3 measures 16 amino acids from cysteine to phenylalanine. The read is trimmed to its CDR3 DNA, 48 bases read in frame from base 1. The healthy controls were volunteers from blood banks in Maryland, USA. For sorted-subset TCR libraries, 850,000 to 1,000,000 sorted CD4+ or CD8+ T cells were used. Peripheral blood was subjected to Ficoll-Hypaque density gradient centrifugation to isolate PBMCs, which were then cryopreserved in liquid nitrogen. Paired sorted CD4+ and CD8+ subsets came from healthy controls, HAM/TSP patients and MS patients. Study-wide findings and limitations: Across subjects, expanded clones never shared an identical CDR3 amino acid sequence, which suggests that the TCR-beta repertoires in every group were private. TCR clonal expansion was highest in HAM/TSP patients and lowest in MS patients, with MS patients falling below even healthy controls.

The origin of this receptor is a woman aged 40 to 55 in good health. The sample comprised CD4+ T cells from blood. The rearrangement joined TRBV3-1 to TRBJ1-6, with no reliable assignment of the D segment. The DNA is TGTGCCAGCAGCCAAGAGCCCGGAGGACTCGGTTCACCCCTCCACTTT. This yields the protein CASSQEPGGLGSPLHF.